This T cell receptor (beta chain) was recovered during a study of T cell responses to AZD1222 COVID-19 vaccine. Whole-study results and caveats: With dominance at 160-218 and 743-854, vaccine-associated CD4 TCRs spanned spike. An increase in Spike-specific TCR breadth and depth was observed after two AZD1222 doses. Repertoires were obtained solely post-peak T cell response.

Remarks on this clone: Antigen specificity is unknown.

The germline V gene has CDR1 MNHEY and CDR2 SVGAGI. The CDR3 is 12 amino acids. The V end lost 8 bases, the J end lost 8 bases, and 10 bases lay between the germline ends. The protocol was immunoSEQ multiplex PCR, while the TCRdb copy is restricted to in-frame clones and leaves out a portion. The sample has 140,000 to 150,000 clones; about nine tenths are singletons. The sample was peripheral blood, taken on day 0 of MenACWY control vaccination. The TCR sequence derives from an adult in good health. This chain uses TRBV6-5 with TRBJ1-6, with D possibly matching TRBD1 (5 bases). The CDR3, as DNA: TGTGCCAGCGGGGCCGGCTATTCACCCCTCCACTTT. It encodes CASGAGYSPLHF.